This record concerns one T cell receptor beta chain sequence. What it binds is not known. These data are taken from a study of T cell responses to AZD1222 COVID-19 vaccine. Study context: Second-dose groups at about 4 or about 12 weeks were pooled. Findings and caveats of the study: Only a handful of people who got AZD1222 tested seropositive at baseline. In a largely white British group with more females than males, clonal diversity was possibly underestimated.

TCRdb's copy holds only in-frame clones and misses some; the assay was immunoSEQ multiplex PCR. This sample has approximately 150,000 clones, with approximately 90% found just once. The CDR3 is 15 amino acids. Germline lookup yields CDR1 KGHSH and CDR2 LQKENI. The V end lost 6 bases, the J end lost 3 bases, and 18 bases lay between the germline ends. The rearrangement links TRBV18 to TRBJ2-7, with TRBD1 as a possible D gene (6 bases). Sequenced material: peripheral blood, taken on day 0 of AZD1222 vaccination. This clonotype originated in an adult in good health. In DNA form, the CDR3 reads TGTGCCAGCTCCCCCGGTCAGGGGTCCTACTACGAGCAGTACTTC. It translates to CASSPGQGSYYEQYF.